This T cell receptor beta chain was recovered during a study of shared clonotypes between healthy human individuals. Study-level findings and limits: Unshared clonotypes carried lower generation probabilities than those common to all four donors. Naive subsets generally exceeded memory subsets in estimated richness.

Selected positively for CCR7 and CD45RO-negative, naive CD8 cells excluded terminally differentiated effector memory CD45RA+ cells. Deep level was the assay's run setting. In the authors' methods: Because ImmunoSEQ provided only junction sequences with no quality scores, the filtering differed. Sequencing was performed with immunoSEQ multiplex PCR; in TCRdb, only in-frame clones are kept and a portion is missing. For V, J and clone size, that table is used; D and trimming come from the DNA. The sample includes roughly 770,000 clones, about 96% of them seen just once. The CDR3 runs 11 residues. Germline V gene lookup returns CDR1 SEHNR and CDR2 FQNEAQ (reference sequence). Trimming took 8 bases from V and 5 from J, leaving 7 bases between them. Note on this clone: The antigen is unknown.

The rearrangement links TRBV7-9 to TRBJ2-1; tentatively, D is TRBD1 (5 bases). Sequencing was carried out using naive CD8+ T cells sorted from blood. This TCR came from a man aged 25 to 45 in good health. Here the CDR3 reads CASWGDNEQFF. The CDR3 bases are TGTGCCAGCTGGGGCGACAATGAGCAGTTCTTC.